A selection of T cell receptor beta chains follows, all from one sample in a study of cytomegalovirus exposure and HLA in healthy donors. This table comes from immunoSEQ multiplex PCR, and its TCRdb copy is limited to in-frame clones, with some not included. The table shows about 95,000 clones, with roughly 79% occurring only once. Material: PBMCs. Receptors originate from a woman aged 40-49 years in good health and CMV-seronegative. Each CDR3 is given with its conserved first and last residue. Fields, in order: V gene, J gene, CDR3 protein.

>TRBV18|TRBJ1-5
CASSPSRGGIQPQHF
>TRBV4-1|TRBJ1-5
CASSQEQVWSNQPQHF
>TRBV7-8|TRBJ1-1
CASSLRDRGKGTEAFF
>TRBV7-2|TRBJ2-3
CASSPRGAGGFVNTQYF
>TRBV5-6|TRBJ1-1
CASSLGGRLEAFF
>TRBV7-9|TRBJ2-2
CASSSYGQAYTGELFF
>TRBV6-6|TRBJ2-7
CASSPKPYEQYF
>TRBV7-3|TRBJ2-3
CASSLGGQFDTQYF
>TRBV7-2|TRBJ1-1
CASRGDILNTEAFF
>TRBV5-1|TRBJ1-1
CASSPGNTEAFF